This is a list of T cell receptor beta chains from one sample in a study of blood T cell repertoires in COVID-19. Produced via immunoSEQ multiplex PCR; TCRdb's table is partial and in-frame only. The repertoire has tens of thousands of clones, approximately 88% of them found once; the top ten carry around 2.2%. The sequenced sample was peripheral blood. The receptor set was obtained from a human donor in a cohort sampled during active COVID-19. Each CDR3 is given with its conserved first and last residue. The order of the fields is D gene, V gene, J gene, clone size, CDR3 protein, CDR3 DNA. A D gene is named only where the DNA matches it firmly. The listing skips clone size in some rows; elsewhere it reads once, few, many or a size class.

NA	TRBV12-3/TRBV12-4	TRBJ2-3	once	CASSFYPDTQYF	TGTGCCAGCAGTTTCTACCCGGATACGCAGTATTTT
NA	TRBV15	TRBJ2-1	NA	CATGTGYNEQFF	TGTGCCACCGGGACTGGTTACAATGAGCAGTTCTTC
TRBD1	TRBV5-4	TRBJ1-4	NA	CASSSYGTGNEKLFF	TGTGCCAGCAGCTCGTACGGGACAGGGAATGAAAAACTGTTTTTT
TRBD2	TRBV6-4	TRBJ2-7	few	CASRTKGGIGTSGSAYEQYF	TGTGCCAGCAGGACCAAGGGGGGAATAGGGACTAGCGGGAGTGCCTACGAGCAGTACTTC
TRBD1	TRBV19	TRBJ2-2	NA	CASSIGTGLTGELFF	TGTGCCAGTAGTATTGGGACAGGGCTCACCGGGGAGCTGTTTTTT
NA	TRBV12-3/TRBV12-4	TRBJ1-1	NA	CASSLLAGSRAFF	TGTGCCAGCAGTTTACTGGCCGGGTCTCGCGCTTTCTTT
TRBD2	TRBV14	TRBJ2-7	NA	CASSQDGGYRNEQYF	TGTGCCAGCAGCCAAGACGGGGGGTATCGGAACGAGCAGTACTTC
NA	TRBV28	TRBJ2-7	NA	CASSLTSLREQYF	TGTGCCAGCAGTCTGACATCACTGCGCGAGCAGTACTTC
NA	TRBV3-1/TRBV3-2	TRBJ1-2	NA	CASSLDRHLRGYTF	TGTGCCAGCAGCCTAGACAGGCACTTAAGGGGCTACACCTTC
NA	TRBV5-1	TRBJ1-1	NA	CASSPGNPHEAFF	TGCGCCAGCAGTCCCGGTAACCCCCATGAAGCTTTCTTT
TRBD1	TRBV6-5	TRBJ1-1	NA	CASTRGQGDTEAFF	TGTGCCAGCACCAGAGGACAGGGGGATACTGAAGCTTTCTTT
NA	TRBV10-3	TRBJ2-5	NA	CAISESEGTQYF	TGTGCCATCAGTGAGTCAGAGGGGACCCAGTACTTC
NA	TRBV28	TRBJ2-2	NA	CASSTRDRGGLAVNTGELFF	TGTGCCAGCAGCACCCGGGACAGGGGAGGACTAGCGGTGAACACCGGGGAGCTGTTTTTT
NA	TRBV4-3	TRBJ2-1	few	CASSRGWQGFGHEQFF	TGCGCCAGCAGCCGGGGGTGGCAGGGGTTTGGGCATGAGCAGTTCTTC
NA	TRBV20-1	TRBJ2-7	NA	CSASRAGAPYEQYF	TGCAGTGCTAGTCGGGCAGGGGCCCCCTACGAGCAGTACTTC
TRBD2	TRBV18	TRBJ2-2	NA	CASSPRSGGFGELFF	TGTGCCAGCTCACCACGAAGCGGGGGATTCGGGGAGCTGTTTTTT
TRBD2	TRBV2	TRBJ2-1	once	CASRLAGASYNEQFF	TGTGCCAGCAGACTAGCGGGGGCCTCCTACAATGAGCAGTTCTTC
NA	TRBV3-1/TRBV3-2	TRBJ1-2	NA	CASSQEPGNYGYTF	TGTGCCAGCAGCCAAGAACCCGGGAACTATGGCTACACCTTC
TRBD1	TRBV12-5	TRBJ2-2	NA	CASGLVTDRGRWENTGELFF	TGTGCTAGTGGTTTGGTAACCGACAGGGGGCGCTGGGAGAACACCGGGGAGCTGTTTTTT
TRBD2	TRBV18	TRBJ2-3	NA	CASSPGGDTQYF	TGTGCCAGCTCACCCGGGGGGGATACGCAGTATTTT
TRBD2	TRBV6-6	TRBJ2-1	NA	CASTRRAASGYNEQFF	TGTGCCAGCACCAGACGGGCGGCTAGCGGGTACAATGAGCAGTTCTTC
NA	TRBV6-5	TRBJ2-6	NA	CASTLTISGANVLTF	TGTGCCAGCACCCTCACAATCTCTGGGGCCAACGTCCTGACTTTC
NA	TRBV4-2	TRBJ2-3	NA	CASSQDLRGASTDTQYF	TGTGCCAGCAGCCAAGATCTTCGGGGGGCGAGCACAGATACGCAGTATTTT
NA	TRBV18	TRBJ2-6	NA	CASSPLRDSGANVLTF	TGTGCCAGCTCACCATTACGGGACTCTGGGGCCAACGTCCTGACTTTC
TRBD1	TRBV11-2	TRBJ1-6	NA	CASSSTGTAGSTLLHF	TGTGCCAGCAGCTCAACCGGGACAGCTGGCAGTACTCTCCTCCACTTT
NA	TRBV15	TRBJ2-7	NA	CATSRDRGRSYEQYF	TGTGCCACCAGCAGAGATCGGGGGAGATCCTACGAGCAGTACTTC
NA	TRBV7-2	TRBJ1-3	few	CASSFQGRGNTIYF	TGTGCCAGCAGCTTTCAGGGGCGAGGAAACACCATATATTTT
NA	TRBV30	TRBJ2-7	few	CAWVRDSYEQYF	TGTGCCTGGGTCCGGGACTCCTACGAGCAGTACTTC
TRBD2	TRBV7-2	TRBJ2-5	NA	CASSFTGTSGRGETQYF	TGTGCCAGCAGCTTTACCGGGACTAGCGGGAGAGGGGAGACCCAGTACTTC
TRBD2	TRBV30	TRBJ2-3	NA	CAYSLGRGVTDTQYF	TGTGCGTACTCGTTGGGGCGGGGGGTCACAGATACGCAGTATTTT
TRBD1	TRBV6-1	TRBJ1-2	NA	CASSEPRQGWNYGYTF	TGTGCCAGCAGTGAACCTAGACAGGGATGGAACTATGGCTACACCTTC
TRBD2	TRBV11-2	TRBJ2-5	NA	CASSGGTSGQETQYF	TGTGCCAGCAGCGGCGGGACTAGCGGACAAGAGACCCAGTACTTC
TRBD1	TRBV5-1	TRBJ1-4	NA	CASTIIPGQPNEKLFF	TGCGCCAGCACCATAATACCGGGACAGCCTAATGAAAAACTGTTTTTT
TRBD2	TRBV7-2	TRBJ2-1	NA	CASSSGLAGPTGHEQFF	TGTGCCAGCAGTTCGGGACTAGCGGGGCCAACCGGCCATGAGCAGTTCTTC
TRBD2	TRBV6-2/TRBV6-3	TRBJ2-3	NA	CASSYSAGVGRSGKYF	TGTGCCAGCAGTTACTCGGCGGGAGTTGGTCGAAGTGGGAAGTATTTT
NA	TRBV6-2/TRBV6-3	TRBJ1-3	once	CASSYFRGNTIYF	TGTGCCAGCAGTTACTTCCGTGGAAACACCATATATTTT
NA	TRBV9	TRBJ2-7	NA	CASSTGPLATYEQYF	TGTGCCAGCAGCACCGGTCCCCTCGCCACCTACGAGCAGTACTTC
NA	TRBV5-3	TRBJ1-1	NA	CARIVFDTEAFF	TGTGCCAGAATCGTTTTCGACACTGAAGCTTTCTTT